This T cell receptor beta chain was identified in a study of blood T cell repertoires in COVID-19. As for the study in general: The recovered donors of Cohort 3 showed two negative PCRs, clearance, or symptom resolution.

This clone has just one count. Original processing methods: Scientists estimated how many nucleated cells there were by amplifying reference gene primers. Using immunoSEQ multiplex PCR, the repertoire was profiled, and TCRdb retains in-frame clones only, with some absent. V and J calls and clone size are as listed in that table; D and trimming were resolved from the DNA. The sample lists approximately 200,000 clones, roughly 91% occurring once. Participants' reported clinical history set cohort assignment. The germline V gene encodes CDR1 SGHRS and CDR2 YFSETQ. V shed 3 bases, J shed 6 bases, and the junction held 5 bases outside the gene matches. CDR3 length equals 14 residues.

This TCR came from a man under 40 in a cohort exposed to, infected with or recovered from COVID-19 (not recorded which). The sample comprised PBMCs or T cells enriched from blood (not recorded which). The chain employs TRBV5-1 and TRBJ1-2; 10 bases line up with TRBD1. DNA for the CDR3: TGCGCCAGCAGCTCCCAGACAGGGGGCGATGGCTACACCTTC. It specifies CASSSQTGGDGYTF. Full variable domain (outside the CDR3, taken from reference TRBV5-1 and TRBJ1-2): KAGVTQTPRYLIKTRGQQVTLSCSPISGHRSVSWYQQTPGQGLQFLFEYFSETQRNKGNFPGRFSGRQFSNSRSEMNVSTLELGDSALYLCASSSQTGGDGYTFGSGTRLTVV.